Included here is one TCR beta chain sequence, with context. These data come from a study of blood T cell repertoires in COVID-19. At the level of the study: There were acute and convalescent COVID-19 samples, and they came from the United States, Italy and Spain.

Original processing notes: Reference gene primers were amplified, and this amplification served to estimate nucleated cell counts. The protocol was immunoSEQ multiplex PCR, while the TCRdb copy is restricted to in-frame clones and leaves out a portion. The V and J calls and clone size were taken over from that table, and D and trimming were inferred from the DNA. The sample has more than 300,000 clones, more than 70% seen once; the top ten hold 1.2%. V lost 10 bases to trimming and J lost 0 bases, with 15 bases between them. CDR3 length equals 15 residues. Germline lookup yields CDR1 MNHEY and CDR2 SVGAGI. Cohort allocation depended upon clinical history that participants reported. Before being deemed recovered, Cohort 3 donors had two negative PCRs, clearance, or symptom resolution.

The sample taken for sequencing was PBMCs or T cells enriched from blood (not recorded which). The gene calls are TRBV6-5 and TRBJ2-2, with a weak D call TRBD2 (5 bases). The receptor was isolated from a woman aged 18-29 years who had recovered from COVID-19. For the CDR3, the DNA is TGTGCCACCGCGGGTTCGCGGCCGAACACCGGGGAGCTGTTTTTT. It yields the protein CATAGSRPNTGELFF.